These 10 T cell receptor beta chains were all obtained from the same sample, sequenced in a study of blood T cell repertoires in COVID-19. Measured with immunoSEQ multiplex PCR; TCRdb has only the in-frame clones, and not every one. The repertoire holds under 200,000 clones, with 82% as singletons. The sequencing input was PBMCs or T cells enriched from blood (not recorded which). The receptor source for this set is a man over 45 who had recovered from COVID-19.

This chain joins TRBV6-1 and TRBJ1-5; D is ambiguous. The CDR3 length is 15 residues. Deletions cut 1 base from V and 5 bases from J, with 12 bases between. The germline V gene has CDR1 MNHNS and CDR2 SASEGT. This chain's CDR3 is CASSEGGQIYQPQHF. The CDR3 coding sequence is TGTGCCAGCAGTGAAGGAGGTCAGATTTATCAGCCCCAGCATTTT.

This clone was picked up one time. The V gene is TRBV4-1, the J gene TRBJ2-1, with 13 bases aligning to TRBD2. CDR1 is MGHRA and CDR2 is YSYEKL in the germline V gene. The CDR3 spans 15 residues. J was trimmed by 7 bases and V by 1 base; bases with no gene match: 1. The CDR3 spells CASSQGTSGGNEQFF. DNA of the CDR3: TGCGCCAGCAGCCAAGGGACTAGCGGGGGAAATGAGCAGTTCTTC.

The genes are TRBV14 and TRBJ1-1; 9 positions agree with TRBD1. CDR3 size: 16 residues. The germline V gene has CDR1 SGHDN and CDR2 FVKESK. V dropped 3 bases and J dropped 1; count of bases not matched to a gene: 6. Here the CDR3 reads CASSQRTGGANTEAFF. In DNA, the CDR3 is TGTGCCAGCAGCCAGCGTACAGGGGGCGCGAACACTGAAGCTTTCTTT.

V is TRBV6-2 or TRBV6-3 and J is TRBJ2-3, with TRBD2 identical over 13 bases. The CDR3 is made up of 18 amino acids. Looked up from germline, CDR1 is MNHEY and CDR2 is SVGEGT. The J segment lost 1 base and the V segment lost 3 bases, leaving 7 bases of the junction unmatched. CDR3 sequence reads: CASSYEGTSGIRTDTQYF. The CDR3 nucleotides read TGTGCCAGCAGTTATGAGGGGACTAGCGGGATCCGCACAGATACGCAGTATTTT.

This sequence joins TRBV28 and TRBJ2-7; D might be TRBD2 (5 bases). Germline V lookup: CDR1 MDHEN, CDR2 SYDVKM. Between the trimmed V and J ends, which lost 4 bases and 4 bases, there was a span of 14 bases. This CDR3 is 14 amino acids long. The CDR3 DNA follows: TGTGCCAGCAGTTCGGTCCCCCGAGGGTACGAGCAGTACTTC. Encoded protein: CASSSVPRGYEQYF.

V and J are TRBV11-3 and TRBJ2-7; 9 positions match TRBD2. V dropped 5 bases and J dropped 6; count of bases not matched to a gene: 8. The CDR3 has 14 residues. The germline V gene encodes CDR1 SGHNT and CDR2 YENEEA. In nucleotides, the CDR3 is TGTGCCAGCAGCGCTACGGGACTAGCAGGCGAGCAGTACTTC. Its protein product is CASSATGLAGEQYF.

In its sample, this clone was seen a few times. Other DNA variants within this sample encode the same CDR3. The chain links TRBV5-6 to TRBJ2-7; 7 nucleotides agree with TRBD1. Germline CDR1 is SGHDT and CDR2 is YYEEEE. The CDR3 is 15 amino acids. V lost 1 base and J lost 4; bases outside the gene matches: 8. Here the CDR3 reads CASSLREGGEYEQYF. In DNA form, the CDR3 reads TGTGCCAGCAGCTTGCGGGAAGGGGGCGAGTACGAGCAGTACTTC.

The chain carries TRBV5-6 and TRBJ2-3; D may be TRBD2 (6 bases). Per the germline V gene, CDR1 is SGHDT and CDR2 is YYEEEE. This CDR3 comprises 16 residues. Deletions cut 4 bases from V and 0 bases from J, with 15 bases between. This chain's CDR3 is CASSPLGGPSTDTQYF. As DNA, the CDR3 is TGTGCCAGCAGCCCATTGGGGGGTCCCAGCACAGATACGCAGTATTTT.

This chain uses TRBV5-4 with TRBJ1-6; 9 bases match TRBD1. The ends lost 4 bases at V and 6 bases at J; junction bases unmatched: 5. The CDR3 length is 15 residues. Germline CDR1 is SGHNT and CDR2 is YYREEE (reference sequence). In DNA form, the CDR3 reads TGTGCCAGCAGCACACCGGGACAGGGTAATTCACCCCTCCACTTT. Its translation is CASSTPGQGNSPLHF.

The chain uses TRBV21-1 and TRBJ2-1; the table's D call TRBD2 went unverified against the DNA. TRBV21-1 is a pseudogene segment. This CDR3 region has 17 residues. CDR3 region: CASSKRLGGTTYNEQFF. The CDR3 nucleotides read TGTGCCAGCAGCAAACGGCTTGGGGGGACTACATACAATGAGCAGTTCTTC.